The sequence of this TCR beta chain was determined in a study of OX40 agonist ivuxolimab in advanced cancers. The CDR3 spans 11 residues. Germline V gene data show CDR1 as MNHNS and CDR2 as SASEGT. With 7 bases removed from V and 8 bases from J, the gap between germline ends came to 11 bases. Using immunoSEQ multiplex PCR, the repertoire was profiled, and TCRdb retains in-frame clones only, with some absent. The sample yields roughly 41,000 clones, over 75% seen once. The TCR was taken from an adult with an advanced solid tumor such as melanoma, head and neck, liver or kidney cancer. The sequences come from CD4+ or CD8+ T cells sorted from blood, collected in a trial of the OX40 agonist ivuxolimab. This chain uses TRBV6-1 with TRBJ1-2; possible D gene TRBD1, 5 bases. CDR3 in amino acids: CASKGREGYTF. The CDR3, as DNA: TGTGCCAGCAAAGGCAGGGAGGGCTACACCTTC.